The 17 T cell receptor beta chains presented below share a single source sample, sequenced in a study of cytomegalovirus exposure and HLA in healthy donors. PCR primers comprised 60 Vbeta and 13 Jbeta primers. Generated by immunoSEQ multiplex PCR, the TCRdb table keeps only in-frame clones and is missing some. The table has about 110,000 clones, 83% seen once. The sequenced material came from PBMCs. The source of these receptors is a man between 18 and 35 years old in good health and CMV-seronegative.

The chain has TRBV5-6 and TRBJ2-2, with 7 bases fitting TRBD2. The CDR3 totals 15 residues. Germline lookup yields CDR1 SGHDT and CDR2 YYEEEE. The V and J ends lost 0 bases and 6 bases, in that order; junction bases with no gene match: 5. The CDR3 reads CASSLVSGTAGELFF. CDR3 bases: TGTGCCAGCAGCTTGGTCAGCGGGACGGCCGGGGAGCTGTTTTTT.

This clone was detected a few times. The chain carries TRBV27 and TRBJ2-1, with TRBD1 matching over 7 bases. This CDR3 has 12 residues. The germline CDR1 and CDR2 sequences are MNHEY and SMNVEV (reference sequence). The V segment lost 6 bases and the J segment 7 bases; nucleotides outside the gene matches: 3. CDR3 DNA sequence: TGTGCCAGCAGCGCCAGGGGGAATGAGCAGTTCTTC. Translation: CASSARGNEQFF.

The chain joins TRBV27 to TRBJ2-7; TRBD2 matches 9 bases. The CDR3 is 16 amino acids. Germline CDR1 and CDR2: MNHEY and SMNVEV (reference sequence). V trimming: 4 bases; J trimming: 0 bases; junction bases outside the gene matches: 7. The CDR3 coding sequence is TGTGCCAGCAGTTATTCTAGCGGGGAAAGCTCCTACGAGCAGTACTTC. Translating it yields CASSYSSGESSYEQYF.

The gene calls are TRBV9 and TRBJ1-2; TRBD1 matches at 7 bases. The CDR3 extends over 15 amino acids. The trim removed 3 bases at V and 4 bases at J, leaving 9 bases unmatched. Germline CDR1 is SGDLS and CDR2 is YYNGEE. The CDR3 nucleotides read TGTGCCAGCAGCGAAGGGGGCAGGTATCGCTATGGCTACACCTTC. This encodes CASSEGGRYRYGYTF.

The genes are TRBV11-3 and TRBJ2-7, with 11 bases fitting TRBD1. Germline CDR1 and CDR2: SGHNT and YENEEA. The CDR3 runs to 14 residues. The V and J ends lost 5 bases and 6 bases, in that order; junction bases with no gene match: 6. The CDR3 loop reads CASSDRTGGREQYF. CDR3 bases: TGTGCCAGCAGCGACCGGACAGGGGGCCGCGAGCAGTACTTC. Based on the CDR3 plus reference TRBV11-3 and TRBJ2-7, the full variable domain is EAGVVQSPRYKIIEKKQPVAFWCNPISGHNTLYWYLQNLGQGPELLIRYENEEAVDDSQLPKDRFSAERLKGVDSTLKIQPAELGDSAVYLCASSDRTGGREQYFGPGTRLTVT.

The rearrangement uses TRBV2 and TRBJ2-2, with D unresolved. The CDR3 length is 18 residues. Trimming shortened V by 6 bases and J by 0 bases, and 20 bases separated the two germline ends. The germline V gene has CDR1 SNHLY and CDR2 FYNNEI. The CDR3 nucleotides are TGTGCCAGCAGAGCAAAATTTACAGATTTCGCGAACACCGGGGAGCTGTTTTTT. It translates to CASRAKFTDFANTGELFF. Drawing the rest from reference TRBV2 and TRBJ2-2, the complete variable domain is EPEVTQTPSHQVTQMGQEVILRCVPISNHLYFYWYRQILGQKVEFLVSFYNNEISEKSEIFDDQFSVERPDGSNFTLKIRSTKLEDSAMYFCASRAKFTDFANTGELFFGEGSRLTVL.

V is TRBV4-3 and J is TRBJ1-1; D remains ambiguous. This CDR3 has 15 amino acids. The germline V and J ends were trimmed by 0 bases and 1 base, with 9 bases remaining between them. Germline assignment: CDR1 LGHNA and CDR2 YSLEER. The CDR3 DNA reads TGCGCCAGCAGCCAAGATCTGGCACCGAACACTGAAGCTTTCTTT. It specifies CASSQDLAPNTEAFF.

The CDR3 sequence is CASSLTGLAGVGNPSYEQYF. Written as DNA, the CDR3 is TGCGCCAGCAGCTTGACGGGACTAGCGGGAGTAGGTAATCCGTCCTACGAGCAGTACTTC. The genes are TRBV5-1 and TRBJ2-7, with 14 positions matching TRBD2. V dropped 1 base and J dropped 1; count of bases not matched to a gene: 13. The CDR3 runs 20 residues. CDR1 and CDR2 (germline): SGHRS, YFSETQ.

The chain carries TRBV7-9 and TRBJ1-2, with a weak D call TRBD1 (6 bases). The CDR3 has 15 residues. Germline CDR1 is SEHNR and CDR2 is FQNEAQ (reference sequence). V was clipped by 3 bases and J by 6 bases, with 17 bases between them. CDR3 residues: CASSFTLQGPHGYTF. CDR3 DNA sequence: TGTGCCAGCAGCTTCACCTTACAGGGTCCCCATGGCTACACCTTC.

The chain employs TRBV11-2 and TRBJ2-3; D remains unclear. CDR1 SGHAT and CDR2 FQNNGV come from the germline V gene. The CDR3 loop spans 15 amino acids. Trimming cost V 0 bases and J 4 bases, with 11 bases left between them. The chain's CDR3 is CASSLDQRGSDTQYF. CDR3 DNA: TGTGCCAGCAGCTTAGACCAGAGAGGCTCAGATACGCAGTATTTT.

This rearrangement joins TRBV15 to TRBJ1-5; a weak D match, TRBD1 (5 bases). This CDR3 spans 16 amino acids. V lost 3 bases to trimming and J lost 6 bases, with 18 bases between them. The germline gives CDR1 LNHNV, CDR2 YYDKDF (reference sequence). The DNA for the CDR3 is TGTGCCACCAGCAGGTCAGGGTTCTTCCTATTTCAGCCCCAGCATTTT. This codes for CATSRSGFFLFQPQHF.

The chain employs TRBV9 and TRBJ1-2, with 7 bases that match TRBD1. The junction had 3 bases not matched to a gene; V was cut back by 4 bases and J by 0 bases. The CDR3 runs to 14 residues. Germline CDR1 and CDR2: SGDLS and YYNGEE. The CDR3 loop is CASSRDSSNYGYTF. CDR3 sequence (DNA): TGTGCCAGCAGCCGGGACAGCTCTAACTATGGCTACACCTTC.

The CDR3 loop reads CASSPGSGNTIYF. The CDR3 DNA is TGTGCTTCCTCGCCAGGCTCTGGAAACACCATATATTTT. The chain links TRBV30 to TRBJ1-3; no reliable D call. The CDR3 extends over 13 amino acids. The V gene's germline CDR1 is GTSNPN and CDR2 SVGIG (reference sequence). The variable domain in full, completed from reference TRBV30 and TRBJ1-3, reads SQTIHQWPATLVQPVGSPLSLECTVEGTSNPNLYWYRQAAGRGLQLLFYSVGIGQISSEVPQNLSASRPQDRQFILSSKKLLLSDSGFYLCASSPGSGNTIYFGEGSWLTVV.

V gene TRBV2 combines with J gene TRBJ2-1; a possible D gene is TRBD2 (5 bases). Per the germline V gene, CDR1 is SNHLY and CDR2 is FYNNEI. This CDR3 comprises 10 residues. As DNA, the CDR3 is TGTGCTCGGGGTAACAATGAGCAGTTCTTC. Protein: CARGNNEQFF.

This clone has a single count. The chain links TRBV6-4 to TRBJ2-2; 10 bases fit TRBD2. The CDR3 sequence is 15 residues long. Germline lookup yields CDR1 MRHNA and CDR2 SNTAGT. J was trimmed by 4 bases and V by 2 bases; bases with no gene match: 1. CDR3 sequence (DNA): TGTGCCAGCAGTGACAGGACTAGCGGCACCGGGGAGCTGTTTTTT. Its translation is CASSDRTSGTGELFF.

This chain connects TRBV19 to TRBJ1-1, with 8 bases identical to TRBD1. This CDR3 has 14 residues. CDR1 and CDR2 from the germline V gene are LNHDA and SQIVND (reference sequence). V was clipped by 4 bases and J by 4 bases; unmatched bases: 5. The CDR3 DNA reads as TGTGCCAGTAGTACCTCACAGGGGGGCACTGAAGCTTTCTTT. This sequence encodes CASSTSQGGTEAFF.

This chain connects TRBV15 to TRBJ2-7; D might be TRBD1 (6 bases). Germline V gene lookup returns CDR1 LNHNV and CDR2 YYDKDF (reference sequence). The CDR3 length is 13 residues. Trimming removed 6 bases from V and 0 bases from J, with 9 bases in between. CDR3 sequence (DNA): TGTGCCACCAGTAGGGGGTACTCCTACGAGCAGTACTTC. Translation gives CATSRGYSYEQYF.